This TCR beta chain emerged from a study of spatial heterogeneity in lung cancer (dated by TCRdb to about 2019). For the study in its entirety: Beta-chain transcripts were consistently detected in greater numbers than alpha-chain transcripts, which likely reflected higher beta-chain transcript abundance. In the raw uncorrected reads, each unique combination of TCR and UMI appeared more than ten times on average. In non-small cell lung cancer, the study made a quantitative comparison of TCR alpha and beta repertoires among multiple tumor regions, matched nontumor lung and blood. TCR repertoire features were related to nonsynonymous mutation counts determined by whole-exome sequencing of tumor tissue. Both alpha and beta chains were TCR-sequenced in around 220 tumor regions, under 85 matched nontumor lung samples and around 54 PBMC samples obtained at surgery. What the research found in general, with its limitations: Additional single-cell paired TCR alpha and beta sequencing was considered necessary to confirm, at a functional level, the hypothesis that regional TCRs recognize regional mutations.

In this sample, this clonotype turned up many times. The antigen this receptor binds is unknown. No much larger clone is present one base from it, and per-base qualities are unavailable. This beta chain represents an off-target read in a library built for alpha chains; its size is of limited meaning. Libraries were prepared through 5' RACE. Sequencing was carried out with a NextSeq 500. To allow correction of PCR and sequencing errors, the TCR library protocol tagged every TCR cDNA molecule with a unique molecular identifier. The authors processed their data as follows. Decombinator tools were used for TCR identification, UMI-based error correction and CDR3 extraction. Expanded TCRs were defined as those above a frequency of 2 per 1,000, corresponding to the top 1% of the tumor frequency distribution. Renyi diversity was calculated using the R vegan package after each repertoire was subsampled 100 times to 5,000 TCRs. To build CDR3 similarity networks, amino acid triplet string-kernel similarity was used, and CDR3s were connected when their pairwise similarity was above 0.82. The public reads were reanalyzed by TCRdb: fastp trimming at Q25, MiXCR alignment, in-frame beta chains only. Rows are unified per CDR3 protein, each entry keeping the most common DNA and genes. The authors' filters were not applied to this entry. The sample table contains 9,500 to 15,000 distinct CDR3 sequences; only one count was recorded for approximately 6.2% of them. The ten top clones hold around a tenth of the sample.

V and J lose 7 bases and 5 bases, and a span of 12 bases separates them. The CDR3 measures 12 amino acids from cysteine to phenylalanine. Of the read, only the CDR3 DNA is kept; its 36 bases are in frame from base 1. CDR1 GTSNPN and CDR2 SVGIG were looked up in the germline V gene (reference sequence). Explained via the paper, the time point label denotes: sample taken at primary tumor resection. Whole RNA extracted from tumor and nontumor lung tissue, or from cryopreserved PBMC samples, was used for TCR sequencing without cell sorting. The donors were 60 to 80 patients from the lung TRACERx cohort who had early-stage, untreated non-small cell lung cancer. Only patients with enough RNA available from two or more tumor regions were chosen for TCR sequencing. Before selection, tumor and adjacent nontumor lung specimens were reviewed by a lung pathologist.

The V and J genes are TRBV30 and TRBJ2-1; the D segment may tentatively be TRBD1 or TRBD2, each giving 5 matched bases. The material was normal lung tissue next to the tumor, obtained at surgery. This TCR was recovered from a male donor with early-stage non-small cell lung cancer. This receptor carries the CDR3 CASPGPDNEQFF. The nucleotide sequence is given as TGTGCCTCACCGGGACCAGACAATGAGCAGTTCTTC. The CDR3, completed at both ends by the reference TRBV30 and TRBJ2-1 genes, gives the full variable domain SQTIHQWPATLVQPVGSPLSLECTVEGTSNPNLYWYRQAAGRGLQLLFYSVGIGQISSEVPQNLSASRPQDRQFILSSKKLLLSDSGFYLCASPGPDNEQFFGPGTRLTVL.